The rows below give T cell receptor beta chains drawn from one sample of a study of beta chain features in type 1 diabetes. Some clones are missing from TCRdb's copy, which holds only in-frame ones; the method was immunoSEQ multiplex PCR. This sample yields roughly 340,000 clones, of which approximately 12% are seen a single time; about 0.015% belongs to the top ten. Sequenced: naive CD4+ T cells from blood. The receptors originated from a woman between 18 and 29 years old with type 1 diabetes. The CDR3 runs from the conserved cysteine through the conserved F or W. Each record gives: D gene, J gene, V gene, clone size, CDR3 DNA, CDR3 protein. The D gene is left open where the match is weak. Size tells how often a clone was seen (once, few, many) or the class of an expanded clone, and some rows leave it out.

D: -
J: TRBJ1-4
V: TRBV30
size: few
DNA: TGTGCCTGGAGTGTGGGGGGGTCTGAAAAACTGTTTTTT
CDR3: CAWSVGGSEKLFF

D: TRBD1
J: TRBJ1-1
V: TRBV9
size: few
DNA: TGTGCCAGCAGCCCGCGGACAGGCACGAACACTGAAGCTTTCTTT
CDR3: CASSPRTGTNTEAFF

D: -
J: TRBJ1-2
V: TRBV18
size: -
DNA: TGTGCCAGCTCTCACAGTAACTATGGCTACACCTTC
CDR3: CASSHSNYGYTF

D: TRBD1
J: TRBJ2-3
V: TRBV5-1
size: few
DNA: TGCGCCAGCAGCCCGCCCCGACAGGGTGGTGCAGATACGCAGTATTTT
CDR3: CASSPPRQGGADTQYF

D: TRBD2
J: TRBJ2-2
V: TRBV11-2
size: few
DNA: TGTGCCAGCAGCCAACTCCGGACTAGCGGGAGTGCAGGGGAGCTGTTTTTT
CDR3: CASSQLRTSGSAGELFF

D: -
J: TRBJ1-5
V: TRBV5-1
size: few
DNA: TGCGCCAGCAGAGAGGGTTTAGGTCGGGGTCAGCCCCAGCATTTT
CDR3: CASREGLGRGQPQHF

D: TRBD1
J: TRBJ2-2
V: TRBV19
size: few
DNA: TGTGCCAGGAGTTGCCCATTTACCGGGACAGATAGGTCCGGGGAGCTGTTTTTT
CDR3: CARSCPFTGTDRSGELFF

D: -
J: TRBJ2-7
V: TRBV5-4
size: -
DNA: TGTGCCAGCAGCTTATTCGGACAGAGTACCTACGAGCAGTACTTC
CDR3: CASSLFGQSTYEQYF

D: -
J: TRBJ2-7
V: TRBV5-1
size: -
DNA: TGCGCCAGCAGCTTGGCTCCAGACTACGAGCAGTACTTC
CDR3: CASSLAPDYEQYF

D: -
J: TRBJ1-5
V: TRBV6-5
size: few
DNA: TGTGCCAGCAGTTACTTTGGCCCGGGGGGCAATCAGCCCCAGCATTTT
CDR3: CASSYFGPGGNQPQHF

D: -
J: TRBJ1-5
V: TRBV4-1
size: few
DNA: TGCGCCAGCAGCCATCCCCCTGGAGGGGAGCCCCAGCATTTT
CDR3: CASSHPPGGEPQHF

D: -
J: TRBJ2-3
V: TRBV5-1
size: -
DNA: TGCGCCAGCAGCTTGACGGTGGTGGGCACAGATACGCAGTATTTT
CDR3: CASSLTVVGTDTQYF

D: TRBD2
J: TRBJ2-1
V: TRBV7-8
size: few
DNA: TGTGCCAGCAGCTTAGACCGGACTAGCGAGGTATACAATGAGCAGTTCTTC
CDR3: CASSLDRTSEVYNEQFF

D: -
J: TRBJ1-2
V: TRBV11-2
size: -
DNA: TGTGCCAGCAGCTTAGGGGCAGGGAACACCTTC
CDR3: CASSLGAGNTF

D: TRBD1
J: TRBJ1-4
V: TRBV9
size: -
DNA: TGTGCCAGCAGCGCCGACGGACAGGGCGGTGAAAAACTGTTTTTT
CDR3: CASSADGQGGEKLFF

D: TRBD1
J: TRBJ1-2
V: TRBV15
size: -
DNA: TGTGCCACCTCTGGGACAGGGGAAATAGATGGCTACACCTTC
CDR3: CATSGTGEIDGYTF

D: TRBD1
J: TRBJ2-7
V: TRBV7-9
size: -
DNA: TGTGCCAGCAGCTTAGCCCCCGGGACAGGGCCTGTCTTC
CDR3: CASSLAPGTGPVF

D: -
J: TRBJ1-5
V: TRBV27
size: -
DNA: TGTGCCAGCAGTTTTTCACGGGGTAGCAATCAGCCCCAGCATTTT
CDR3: CASSFSRGSNQPQHF

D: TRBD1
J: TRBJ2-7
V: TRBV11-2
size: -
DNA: TGTGCCAGCAGCTTAGTACGGGCCCGGGACAGGGTGGACGAGCAGTACTTC
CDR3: CASSLVRARDRVDEQYF

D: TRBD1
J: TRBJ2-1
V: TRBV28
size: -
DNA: TGTGCCAGCAGTTTAGGGACAGGGACTTACCACAATGAGCAGTTCTTC
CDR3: CASSLGTGTYHNEQFF

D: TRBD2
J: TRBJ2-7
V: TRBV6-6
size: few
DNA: TGTGCCAGCAGTTACGCCGCGGGAGGGCCGTACGAGCAGTACTTC
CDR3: CASSYAAGGPYEQYF

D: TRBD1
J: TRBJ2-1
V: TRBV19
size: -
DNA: TGTGCCAGTAGTGGGGGACAGTCCTACAATGAGCAGTTCTTC
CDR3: CASSGGQSYNEQFF

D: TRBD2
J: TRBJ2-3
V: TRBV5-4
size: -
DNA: TGTGCCAGCAGCCTAGGGACTAGCGGGAGGTTGCCAGATACGCAGTATTTT
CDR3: CASSLGTSGRLPDTQYF

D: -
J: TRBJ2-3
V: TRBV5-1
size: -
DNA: TGCGCCAGCAGCTTGGGGAGCGGTTCTAGCACAGATACGCAGTATTTT
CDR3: CASSLGSGSSTDTQYF

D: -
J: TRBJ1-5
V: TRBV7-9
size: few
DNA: TGTGCCAGCAGCATCGACGGGGGGAATCAGCCCCAGCATTTT
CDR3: CASSIDGGNQPQHF

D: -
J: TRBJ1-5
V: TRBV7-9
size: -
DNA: TGTGCCAGCAGCCGAGGGAGGGACACACCCCAGCATTTT
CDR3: CASSRGRDTPQHF

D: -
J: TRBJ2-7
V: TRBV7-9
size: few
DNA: TGTGCCAGCAGCTTAACCTTTGGGAGCGAGCAGTACTTC
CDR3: CASSLTFGSEQYF

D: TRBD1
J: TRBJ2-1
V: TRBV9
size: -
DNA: TGTGCCAGCAGCGTAAGAGGACAGGGGTCCTATGAGCAGTTCTTC
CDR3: CASSVRGQGSYEQFF

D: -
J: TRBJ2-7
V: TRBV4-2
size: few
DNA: TGTGCCAGCAGCCAAGTAGGGGGAGGGCCCCACGAGCAGTACTTC
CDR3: CASSQVGGGPHEQYF

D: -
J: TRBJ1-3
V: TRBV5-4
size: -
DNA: TGTGCCAGCAGCCCACCCGGCTCTGGAAACACCATATATTTT
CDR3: CASSPPGSGNTIYF

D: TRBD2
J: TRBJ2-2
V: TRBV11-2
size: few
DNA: TGTGCCAGCAGCTTAAGGACTAGCGGGAGGGCCGGGGAGCTGTTTTTT
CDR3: CASSLRTSGRAGELFF

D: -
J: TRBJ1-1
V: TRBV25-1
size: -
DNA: TGTGCCACCCAGTGGGGAGGGATCTACACTGAAGCTTTCTTT
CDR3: CATQWGGIYTEAFF

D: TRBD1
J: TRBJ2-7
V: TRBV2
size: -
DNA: TGTGCCGTTTCCGGGACAGGGCGCTACGAGCAGTACTTC
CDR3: CAVSGTGRYEQYF

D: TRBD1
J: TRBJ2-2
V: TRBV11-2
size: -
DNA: TGTGCCAGCAGCTTAGTACAGGGGGCGCTTCCGGGGGAGCTGTTTTTT
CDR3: CASSLVQGALPGELFF

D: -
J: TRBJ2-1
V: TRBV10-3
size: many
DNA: TGTGCCATCAGGCAGGGGAAGAATGAGCAGTTCTTC
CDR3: CAIRQGKNEQFF

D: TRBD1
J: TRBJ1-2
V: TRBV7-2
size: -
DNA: TGTGCCAGCAGCTTACAGGGGGCGGCGGGCTATGGCTACACCTTC
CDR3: CASSLQGAAGYGYTF

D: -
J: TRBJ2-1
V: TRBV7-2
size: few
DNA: TGTGCCAGCAGCCAAAGACAGAAACTCACGAGCTCCTACAATGAGCAGTTCTTC
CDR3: CASSQRQKLTSSYNEQFF

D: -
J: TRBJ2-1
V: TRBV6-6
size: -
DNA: TGTGCCAGCAGTCCAACTTACAATGAGCAGTTCTTC
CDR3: CASSPTYNEQFF

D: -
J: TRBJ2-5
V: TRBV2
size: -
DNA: TGTGCCAGCAGTGCGGGGGAGACCCAGTACTTC
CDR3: CASSAGETQYF

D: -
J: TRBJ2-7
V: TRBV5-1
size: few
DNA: TGCGCCAGCAGCACCCAGGGGGGTCCCTACTACGAGCAGTACTTC
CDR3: CASSTQGGPYYEQYF

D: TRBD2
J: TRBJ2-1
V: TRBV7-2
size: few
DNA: TGTGCCAGCAGCTCCACTAGCGGAACCTACAATGAGCAGTTCTTC
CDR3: CASSSTSGTYNEQFF

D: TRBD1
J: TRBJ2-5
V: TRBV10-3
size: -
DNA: TGTGCCACTAAAGACAGGGGCGATTACCAAGAGACCCAGTACTTC
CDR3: CATKDRGDYQETQYF

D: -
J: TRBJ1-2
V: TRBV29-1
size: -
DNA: TGCAGCGTGGAGACCCCTCGGGACTATGGCTACACCTTC
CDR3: CSVETPRDYGYTF

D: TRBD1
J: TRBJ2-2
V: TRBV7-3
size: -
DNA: TGTGCCAGCAGCTTAAAACAGGGGGTCGGGGAGCTGTTTTTT
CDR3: CASSLKQGVGELFF

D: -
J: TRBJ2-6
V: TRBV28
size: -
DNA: TGTGCCAGCAGCACCACGGGGAGTGGGGCCAACGTCCTGACTTTC
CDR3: CASSTTGSGANVLTF

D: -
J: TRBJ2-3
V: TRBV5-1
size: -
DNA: TGCGCCAGCAGCTTGAAGCTAGCGAGCGTAACAGATACGCAGTATTTT
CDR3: CASSLKLASVTDTQYF

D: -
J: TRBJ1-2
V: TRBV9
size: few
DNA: TGTGCCAGCAGCGTAGGCACGGGATATGGCTACACCTTC
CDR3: CASSVGTGYGYTF

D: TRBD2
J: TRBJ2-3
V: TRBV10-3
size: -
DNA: TGTGCCATCAGTGAGAAAATAGCGGGGTACGGCACAGATACGCAGTATTTT
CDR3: CAISEKIAGYGTDTQYF

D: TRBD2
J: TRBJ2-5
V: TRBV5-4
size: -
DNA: TGTGCCAGCAGCTTGGACATCCTAGCGGGGAGGGCCGAGGAGACCCAGTACTTC
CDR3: CASSLDILAGRAEETQYF

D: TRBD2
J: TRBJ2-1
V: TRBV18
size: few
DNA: TGTGCCAGCTCACCCCCTAGCGGGAGGCTAGACAATGAGCAGTTCTTC
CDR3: CASSPPSGRLDNEQFF

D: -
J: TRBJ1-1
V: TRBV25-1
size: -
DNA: TGTGCCAGCGGACAGTACACTGAAGCTTTCTTT
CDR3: CASGQYTEAFF

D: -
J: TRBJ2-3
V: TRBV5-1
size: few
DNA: TGCGCCAGCAGCCCGGGGAGCGTCACAGATACGCAGTATTTT
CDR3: CASSPGSVTDTQYF